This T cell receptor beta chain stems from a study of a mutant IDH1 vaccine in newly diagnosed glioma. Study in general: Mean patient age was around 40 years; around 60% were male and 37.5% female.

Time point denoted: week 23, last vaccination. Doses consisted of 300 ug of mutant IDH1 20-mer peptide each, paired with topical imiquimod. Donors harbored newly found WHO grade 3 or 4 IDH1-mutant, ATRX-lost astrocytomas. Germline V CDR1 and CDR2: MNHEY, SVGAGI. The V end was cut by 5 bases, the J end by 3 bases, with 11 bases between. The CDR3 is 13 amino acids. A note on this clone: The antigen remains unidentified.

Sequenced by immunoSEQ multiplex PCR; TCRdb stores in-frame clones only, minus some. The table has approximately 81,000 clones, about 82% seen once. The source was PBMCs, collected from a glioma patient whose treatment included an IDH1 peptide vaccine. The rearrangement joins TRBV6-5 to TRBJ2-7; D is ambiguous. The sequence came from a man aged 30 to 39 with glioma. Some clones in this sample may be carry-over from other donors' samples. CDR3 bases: TGTGCCAGCAGTAGGTGGGCCCACTACGAGCAGTACTTC. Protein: CASSRWAHYEQYF.